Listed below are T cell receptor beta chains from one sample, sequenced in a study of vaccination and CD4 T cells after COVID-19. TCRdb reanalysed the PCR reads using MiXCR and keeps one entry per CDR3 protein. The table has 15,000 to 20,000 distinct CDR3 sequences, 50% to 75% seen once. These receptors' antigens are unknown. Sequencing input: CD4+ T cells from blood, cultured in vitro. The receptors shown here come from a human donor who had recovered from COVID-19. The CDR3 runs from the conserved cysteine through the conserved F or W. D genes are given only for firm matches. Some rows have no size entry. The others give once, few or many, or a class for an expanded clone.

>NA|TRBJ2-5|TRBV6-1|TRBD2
CATRPSGQLQETQYF
TGTGCCACGAGACCTAGCGGGCAACTACAAGAGACCCAGTACTTC
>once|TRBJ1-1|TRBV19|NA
CASREREIGTEAFF
TGTGCCAGTAGGGAAAGGGAGATTGGGACTGAAGCTTTCTTT
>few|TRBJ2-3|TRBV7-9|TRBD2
CASSGRTSGRYRDTQYF
TGTGCCAGCAGCGGTCGGACTAGCGGGAGATATCGGGATACGCAGTATTTT
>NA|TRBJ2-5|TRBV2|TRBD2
CASSVQRGGGAQYF
TGTGCCAGCAGTGTACAGCGGGGGGGCGGGGCCCAGTACTTC
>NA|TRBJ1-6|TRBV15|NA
CATSRQTGNSPLHF
TGTGCCACCAGCAGACAAACAGGAAATTCACCCCTCCACTTT
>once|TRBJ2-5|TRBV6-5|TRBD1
CASSLQGVSETQYF
TGTGCCAGCAGTTTACAGGGGGTCAGCGAGACCCAGTACTTC
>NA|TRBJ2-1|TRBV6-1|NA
CASSGQGGGREQFF
TGTGCCAGCAGTGGGCAAGGGGGGGGCCGGGAGCAGTTCTTC
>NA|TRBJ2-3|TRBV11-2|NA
CASSLAGGTNTQYF
TGTGCCAGCAGCTTAGCGGGGGGCACAAATACGCAGTATTTT
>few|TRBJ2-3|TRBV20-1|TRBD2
CSASKEREADTQYF
TGCAGTGCTAGTAAAGAGCGGGAGGCAGATACGCAGTATTTT
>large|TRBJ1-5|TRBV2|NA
CASSGRGAGQPQHF
TGTGCCAGCAGTGGTAGGGGGGCCGGTCAGCCCCAGCATTTT
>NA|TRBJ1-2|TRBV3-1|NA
CASSQVGWWGIGYTF
TGTGCCAGCAGCCAAGTAGGGTGGTGGGGAATTGGCTACACCTTC
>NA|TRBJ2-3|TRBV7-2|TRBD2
CASSSRAGVTQYF
TGTGCCAGCAGCTCAAGAGCGGGGGTTACGCAGTATTTT
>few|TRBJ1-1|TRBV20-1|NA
CSARDQTRARSEAFF
TGCAGTGCTAGAGATCAAACACGGGCGCGTAGCGAAGCTTTCTTT
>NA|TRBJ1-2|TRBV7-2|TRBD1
CASSPDRGQGYTF
TGTGCCAGCAGCCCGGACAGGGGGCAGGGCTACACCTTC
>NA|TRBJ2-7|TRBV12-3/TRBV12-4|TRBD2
CASSLLAGYEQYF
TGTGCCAGCAGTTTACTAGCGGGATACGAGCAGTACTTC
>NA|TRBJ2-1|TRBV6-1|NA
CASRKGFGPYNEQFF
TGTGCCAGCAGAAAAGGATTCGGACCGTACAATGAGCAGTTCTTC
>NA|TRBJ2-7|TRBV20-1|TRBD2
CSAPSPRGGAYEQYF
TGCAGTGCTCCTTCCCCCCGTGGGGGGGCCTACGAGCAGTACTTC
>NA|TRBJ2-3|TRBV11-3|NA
CASSLDSQSTDTQYF
TGTGCCAGCAGCTTAGATTCGCAGAGCACAGATACGCAGTATTTT
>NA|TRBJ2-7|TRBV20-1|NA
CSARLFRGLGEQYF
TGCAGTGCTAGATTGTTTCGCGGGCTGGGGGAGCAGTACTTC
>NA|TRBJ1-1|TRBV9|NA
CASSVGAAGASTEAFF
TGTGCCAGCAGCGTAGGGGCCGCAGGGGCGAGCACTGAAGCTTTCTTT
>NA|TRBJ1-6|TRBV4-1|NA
CASSTQDFGDSPLHF
TGCGCCAGCAGCACACAGGACTTCGGGGATTCACCCCTCCACTTT
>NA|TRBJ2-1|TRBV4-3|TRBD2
CASSQEFTPGHSGSRSYNEQFF
TGCGCCAGCAGCCAAGAATTTACGCCGGGCCATAGCGGGAGTAGGTCCTACAATGAGCAGTTCTTC
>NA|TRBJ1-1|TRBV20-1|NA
CSAPNSYANTEAFF
TGCAGTGCTCCGAACAGCTATGCCAACACTGAAGCTTTCTTT
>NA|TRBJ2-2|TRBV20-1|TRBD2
CSARDDFSGTSLGGELFF
TGCAGTGCTAGAGATGATTTTTCCGGGACTAGCCTAGGCGGGGAGCTGTTTTTT
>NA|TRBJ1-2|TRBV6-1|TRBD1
CASSVQGAQGGYTF
TGTGCCAGCAGTGTCCAGGGGGCGCAGGGTGGCTACACCTTC
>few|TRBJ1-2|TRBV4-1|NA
CASSHPGGDGYTF
TGCGCCAGCAGCCACCCCGGGGGGGATGGCTACACCTTC
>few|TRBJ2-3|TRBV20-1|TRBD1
CSADPGQATDTQYF
TGCAGTGCAGACCCTGGACAGGCCACAGATACGCAGTATTTT
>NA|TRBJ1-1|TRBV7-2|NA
CASSPRGGGSIEAFF
TGTGCCAGCAGCCCCCGCGGGGGCGGCTCGATTGAAGCTTTCTTT
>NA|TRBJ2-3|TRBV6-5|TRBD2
CASSYSIATSGSTDTQYF
TGTGCCAGCAGTTACTCGATAGCGACTAGCGGAAGCACAGATACGCAGTATTTT
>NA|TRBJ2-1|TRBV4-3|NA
CASSQERDSQYNEQFF
TGCGCCAGCAGCCAGGAAAGGGACTCCCAGTACAATGAGCAGTTCTTC
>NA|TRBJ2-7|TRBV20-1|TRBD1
CSAHDRGGSYEQYF
TGCAGTGCTCACGACAGGGGAGGCTCCTACGAGCAGTACTTC
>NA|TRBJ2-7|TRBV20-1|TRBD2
CSASLLAGVGEQYF
TGCAGTGCTAGTCTTCTAGCGGGAGTCGGCGAGCAGTACTTC
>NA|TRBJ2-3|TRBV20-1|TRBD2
CSREQTSGTDTQYF
TGCAGTCGGGAGCAGACTAGCGGCACAGATACGCAGTATTTT
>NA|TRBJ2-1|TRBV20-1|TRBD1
CSARRDRDAYNEQFF
TGCAGTGCTCGACGGGACAGGGACGCCTACAATGAGCAGTTCTTC
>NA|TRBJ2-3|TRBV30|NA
CAWSGADTQYF
TGTGCCTGGAGTGGAGCCGATACGCAGTATTTT
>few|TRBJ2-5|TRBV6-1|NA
CASSLISGLQSGTQYF
TGTGCCAGCAGCCTCATCAGCGGACTGCAGAGCGGGACCCAGTACTTC
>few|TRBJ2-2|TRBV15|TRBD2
CATSRAPGLAGGLNTGELFF
TGTGCCACCAGCAGGGCCCCGGGACTAGCGGGGGGCTTGAACACCGGGGAGCTGTTTTTT
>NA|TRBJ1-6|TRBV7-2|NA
CASSSLSYNSPLHF
TGTGCCAGCAGCTCGCTCTCCTATAATTCACCCCTCCACTTT
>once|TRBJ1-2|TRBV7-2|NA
CASSLFPGAYGYTF
TGTGCCAGCAGCTTATTCCCTGGAGCCTATGGCTACACCTTC